A single sample is the source of the 29 T cell receptor beta chains below, sequenced in a study of blood T cells in healthy people across ages. Through a sample-barcoded 5' primer and a J-beta primer mix, a second PCR was run for 7 to 11 cycles. TCRdb redid the calling of the 5' RACE reads with MiXCR, one entry per CDR3 protein. There are around 790,000 distinct CDR3 sequences in the sample; around 45% occur only once, and roughly 18% lies in the top ten. Source material: blood. These receptors all come from a man aged 55 to 70 in good health.

V and J are TRBV2 and TRBJ2-3; 9 bases map to TRBD2. Germline lookup yields CDR1 SNHLY and CDR2 FYNNEI. This CDR3 has 15 residues. With V trimmed by 8 bases and J by 2 bases, 8 bases remained unmatched. CDR3 protein: CASGLAGDHTDTQYF. In nucleotides, the CDR3 is TGTGCCAGCGGGTTAGCGGGGGACCACACAGATACGCAGTATTTT.

This clonotype appeared a few times. V usage is TRBV19 and J usage is TRBJ1-1; D possibly corresponds to TRBD1 (6 bases). The germline CDR1 and CDR2 sequences are LNHDA and SQIVND (reference sequence). This CDR3 contains 13 residues. The V end lost 3 bases, the J end lost 6 bases, and 11 bases lay between the germline ends. This CDR3 is CASSMREGAEAFF. The CDR3 bases are TGTGCCAGTAGTATGCGGGAGGGGGCTGAAGCTTTCTTT.

This chain links TRBV5-5 with TRBJ1-1; D is uncertain. This CDR3 spans 14 amino acids. The germline gives CDR1 SGHKS, CDR2 YYEKEE (reference sequence). V lost 0 bases and J 6 bases, leaving 12 bases between the germline ends. The chain's CDR3 is CASSLAWVIAEAFF. In DNA form, the CDR3 reads TGTGCCAGCAGCTTGGCCTGGGTAATCGCTGAAGCTTTCTTT. The complete variable domain, with remaining parts taken from reference TRBV5-5 and TRBJ1-1, reads DAGVTQSPTHLIKTRGQQVTLRCSPISGHKSVSWYQQVLGQGPQFIFQYYEKEERGRGNFPDRFSARQFPNYSSELNVNALLLGDSALYLCASSLAWVIAEAFFGQGTRLTVV.

This clonotype occurred a few times. The CDR3 DNA is TGTGCCAGCAGTTTAAGAAAGCAGATCCAAGAGACCCAGTACTTC. Its translation is CASSLRKQIQETQYF. The V gene is TRBV28, the J gene TRBJ2-5, with no clear D. V was cut by 2 bases and J by 1 base, with 11 bases left in between. Germline assignment: CDR1 MDHEN and CDR2 SYDVKM. This CDR3 has 15 amino acids.

This clonotype was recorded many times. The genes are TRBV10-3 and TRBJ2-3, with D maybe TRBD2 (7 bases). CDR3 length: 15 amino acids. V lost 10 bases and J 3 bases, leaving 20 bases between the germline ends. Germline CDR1 is ENHRY and CDR2 is SYGVKD. CDR3 in DNA: TGTGCCACCCAGAATGGGGGGGCCCCAACAGATACGCAGTATTTT. Its protein product is CATQNGGAPTDTQYF.

About this clonotype itself: A read error may explain this, as a much larger clone is one base away. The chain's CDR3 is CASSFGEGNQPQHF. CDR3 coding DNA: TGTGCCAGCAGCTTCGGGGAGGGCAATCAGCCCCAGCATTTT. The chain combines TRBV5-5 with TRBJ1-5; the D is unclear. This CDR3 has 14 residues. V was cut by 2 bases and J by 2 bases, with 8 bases left in between. Germline loops: CDR1 SGHKS, CDR2 YYEKEE (reference sequence).

This clonotype turned up a few times. The chain has TRBV5-1 and TRBJ2-1, with D tentatively TRBD1 (6 bases). V lost 0 bases to trimming and J lost 5 bases, with 15 bases between them. The germline V gene has CDR1 SGHRS and CDR2 YFSETQ. The CDR3 consists of 16 residues. The CDR3 loop reads CASSLGPGTRNNEQFF. The CDR3 DNA reads as TGCGCCAGCAGCTTGGGCCCCGGGACACGGAACAATGAGCAGTTCTTC.

The J gene is TRBJ1-1, the V gene TRBV15, with D perhaps TRBD1 (5 bases). V shed 0 bases and J shed 1 base, with 12 bases lying between them. CDR1 is LNHNV, CDR2 YYDKDF, per germline (reference sequence). CDR3 length: 16 amino acids. In DNA, the CDR3 is TGTGCCACCAGCAGAGAAGCGGGGACGGGGAACACTGAAGCTTTCTTT. Translated, it gives CATSREAGTGNTEAFF.

This clonotype has more than one count but fewer than ten. This rearrangement joins TRBV20-1 to TRBJ2-4; D is unclear. Gene TRBJ2-7 matches the end of the DNA better, so the J call may be wrong. This CDR3 region has 14 residues. The germline gives CDR1 DFQATT, CDR2 SNEGSKA (reference sequence). CDR3 nucleotides: TGCAGTGCTAGGCTGGCAGGAAGAGACTACGAGCAGTACTTC. Its protein is CSARLAGRDYEQYF.

This clonotype was seen a handful of times. The rearrangement uses TRBV7-9 and TRBJ2-1; unclear D gene. Trimming took 5 bases from V and 4 from J, leaving 12 bases between them. The germline gives CDR1 SEHNR, CDR2 FQNEAQ (reference sequence). The CDR3 spans 14 residues. The CDR3 reads CASSGPRPYNEQFF. The CDR3, as DNA: TGTGCCAGCAGCGGCCCGCGGCCTTACAATGAGCAGTTCTTC.

This rearrangement joins TRBV20-1 to TRBJ2-4; no reliable D call. The better agreement between TRBJ2-7 and the DNA end casts doubt on the J call. This CDR3 region has 10 residues. The germline CDR1 and CDR2 sequences are DFQATT and SNEGSKA (reference sequence). The CDR3: CSAAVYEQYF. In DNA form, the CDR3 reads TGCAGTGCAGCAGTCTACGAGCAGTACTTC.

This clonotype was seen a few times. V usage is TRBV9 and J usage is TRBJ2-5, with 11 nucleotides matching TRBD2. The CDR3 has 17 residues. CDR1 and CDR2 (germline): SGDLS, YYNGEE. After removal of 0 bases from V and 1 base from J, the junction contained 5 bases not matched to a gene. The CDR3 loop reads CASSVGGLAGLQETQYF. CDR3 sequence (DNA): TGTGCCAGCAGCGTAGGTGGACTAGCGGGCCTCCAAGAGACCCAGTACTTC. The full variable domain, with the rest looked up from reference TRBV9 and TRBJ2-5, is DSGVTQTPKHLITATGQRVTLRCSPRSGDLSVYWYQQSLDQGLQFLIQYYNGEERAKGNILERFSAQQFPDLHSELNLSSLELGDSALYFCASSVGGLAGLQETQYFGPGTRLLVL.

This clonotype was found once. The rearrangement joins TRBV20-1 to TRBJ2-1; possibly TRBD2 for D (6 bases). The J call may be faulty, since TRBJ2-7 better matches the DNA end. The CDR3 totals 15 residues. Germline V gives CDR1 DFQATT, CDR2 SNEGSKA (reference sequence). The CDR3 DNA follows: TGCAGTGCTAGAGGGGCGGGGTTCTCCTACAATGAGCAGTACTTC. It encodes CSARGAGFSYNEQYF.

The rearrangement links TRBV20-1 to TRBJ1-1; 7 bases agree with TRBD1. V was pared by 2 bases and J by 5 bases, with 11 bases of the junction left unmatched. CDR1 and CDR2 (germline): DFQATT, SNEGSKA (reference sequence). There are 15 residues in the CDR3. CDR3 in DNA: TGCAGTGCTAGACCCCAACGACAGGGATGGACTGAAGCTTTCTTT. Protein: CSARPQRQGWTEAFF.

In its sample, this clonotype was seen many times. V is TRBV29-1 and J is TRBJ2-7, with D perhaps matching TRBD1 or TRBD2 (6 bases each). Germline CDR1 and CDR2: SQVTM and ANQGSEA. Trimming took 5 bases from V and 6 from J, leaving 14 bases between them. This CDR3 is built from 12 residues. The CDR3 DNA is TGCAGCGTTCCCGGGGGCGCGTTCGAGCAGTACTTC. As protein: CSVPGGAFEQYF.

J is TRBJ2-2 and V is TRBV14; D is undetermined. This CDR3 has 17 residues. Trimming removed 1 base from V and 3 bases from J, with 15 bases in between. Germline V gene data show CDR1 as SGHDN and CDR2 as FVKESK. As DNA, the CDR3 is TGTGCCAGCAGCCAAGGGTCAGCCGTGCAGTACACCGGGGAGCTGTTTTTT. Amino acids: CASSQGSAVQYTGELFF.

CDR3 DNA: TGTGCCAGCAGTCCCCCGGGGGCCCAGTCCCAGTACTTC. Its protein product is CASSPPGAQSQYF. The chain uses TRBV12-3 or TRBV12-4 and TRBJ2-5; D may be TRBD1 or TRBD2 (6 bases each). The V end was cut by 5 bases, the J end by 9 bases, with 16 bases between. This CDR3 region has 13 residues.

The chain links TRBV9 to TRBJ2-1; D uncertain. The CDR3 spans 16 residues. The germline gives CDR1 SGDLS, CDR2 YYNGEE. The ends were cut back, 0 bases at V and 0 bases at J, with 10 bases in the middle. CDR3 protein: CASSVGPTSSYNEQFF. The CDR3 DNA reads TGTGCCAGCAGCGTAGGCCCTACGAGCTCCTACAATGAGCAGTTCTTC.

The rearrangement links TRBV6-6 to TRBJ2-3; D possibly uses TRBD1 or TRBD2 (5 bases each). Germline V gene data show CDR1 as MNHNY and CDR2 as SVGAGI (reference sequence). The length of the CDR3 is 15 residues. Deletions cut 2 bases from V and 1 base from J, with 10 bases between. CDR3 coding DNA: TGTGCCAGCAGTTACGGGACGACAGGCACAGATACGCAGTATTTT. This gives the protein CASSYGTTGTDTQYF.

In this sample, this clonotype turned up a few times. The CDR3 protein is CAWTTDTQYF. The DNA of the CDR3 is TGTGCCTGGACTACAGATACGCAGTATTTT. This chain links TRBV30 with TRBJ2-3; unclear D gene. The germline V gene has CDR1 GTSNPN and CDR2 SVGIG (reference sequence). V lost 4 bases, J lost 3 bases, and 2 bases lay in between. The CDR3 consists of 10 residues.

The J gene is TRBJ2-3, the V gene TRBV5-6; 9 bases match TRBD1. Germline loops: CDR1 SGHDT, CDR2 YYEEEE. V trimming: 4 bases; J trimming: 0 bases; junction bases outside the gene matches: 6. This CDR3 comprises 16 residues. The CDR3 loop reads CASSTTGGRSTDTQYF. The DNA of the CDR3 is TGTGCCAGCAGCACCACAGGGGGCCGGAGCACAGATACGCAGTATTTT.

This clonotype was seen more than once but under ten times. The gene calls are TRBV7-2 and TRBJ2-7; 8 bases fit TRBD2. This CDR3 is built from 14 residues. The V gene end was trimmed by 5 bases and the J gene end by 3 bases; junction bases not matched to a gene: 6. Germline CDR1 and CDR2: SGHTA and FQGNSA. CDR3: CASSPLSGDYEQYF. The DNA for the CDR3 is TGTGCCAGCAGCCCCCTTAGCGGGGACTACGAGCAGTACTTC.

V is TRBV7-3 and J is TRBJ2-3, with 10 bases that match TRBD2. CDR1 SGHTA and CDR2 FQGTGA come from the germline V gene. This CDR3 region has 15 residues. V shed 2 bases and J 4 bases; nucleotides not matched to a gene: 3. The CDR3 DNA sequence: TGTGCCAGCAGCTTAGCTAGCGGGAGTCCAGATACGCAGTATTTT. Translating gives CASSLASGSPDTQYF.

V and J are TRBV7-8 and TRBJ2-5; weak D call: TRBD1 (6 bases). Germline CDR1 SGHVS, CDR2 FQNEAQ. This CDR3 comprises 16 residues. V was clipped by 6 bases and J by 4 bases, with 21 bases between them. This CDR3 reads CASRTTGTSLRETQYF. The CDR3 DNA sequence: TGTGCCAGCAGAACCACCGGGACAAGCCTCCGAGAGACCCAGTACTTC.

V usage is TRBV12-3 or TRBV12-4 and J usage is TRBJ2-5; 15 bases match TRBD2. After removal of 6 bases from V and 1 base from J, the junction contained 9 bases not matched to a gene. The CDR3 loop spans 18 amino acids. CDR3 DNA: TGTGCCAGCAGATCAACCGGGACTAGCGGGGGGACCCAAGAGACCCAGTACTTC. The encoded protein is CASRSTGTSGGTQETQYF.

CDR3 sequence reads: CASSQSKPGSYGYTF. CDR3 bases: TGCGCCAGCAGCCAGAGCAAACCGGGCAGCTATGGCTACACCTTC. The V and J genes are TRBV4-3 and TRBJ1-2; D call uncertain. V was cut by 3 bases and J by 4 bases, with 15 bases left in between. The CDR3 runs 15 residues. Germline assignment: CDR1 LGHNA and CDR2 YSLEER.

V usage is TRBV4-1 and J usage is TRBJ2-3, with D maybe TRBD2 (5 bases). Trimming took 1 base from V and 11 from J, leaving 16 bases between them. CDR1 is MGHRA and CDR2 is YSYEKL in the germline V gene. The CDR3 is 14 amino acids. The CDR3 loop reads CASSQAPGMKEQYF. The CDR3 DNA reads TGCGCCAGCAGCCAAGCTCCGGGGATGAAAGAGCAGTATTTT.

The chain recombines TRBV3-1 with TRBJ2-1; 9 bases align to TRBD2. After removal of 4 bases from V and 3 bases from J, the junction contained 7 bases not matched to a gene. This CDR3 has 16 amino acids. Germline assignment: CDR1 LGHDT and CDR2 YNNKEL (reference sequence). The CDR3 sequence is CASSPLTSGLYNEQFF. The DNA of the CDR3 is TGTGCCAGCAGCCCCTTGACTAGCGGACTCTACAATGAGCAGTTCTTC.

This clonotype was detected only once. A read error may explain this, as a much larger clone is one base away. This rearrangement joins TRBV29-1 to TRBJ2-5; D perhaps matches TRBD1 (5 bases). Germline V gives CDR1 SQVTM, CDR2 ANQGSEA. Trimming took 7 bases from V and 6 from J, leaving 9 bases between them. CDR3 length: 10 residues. CDR3 in DNA: TGCAGCGCTGTGGGGCAGACCCAGTACTTC. Translated: CSAVGQTQYF.